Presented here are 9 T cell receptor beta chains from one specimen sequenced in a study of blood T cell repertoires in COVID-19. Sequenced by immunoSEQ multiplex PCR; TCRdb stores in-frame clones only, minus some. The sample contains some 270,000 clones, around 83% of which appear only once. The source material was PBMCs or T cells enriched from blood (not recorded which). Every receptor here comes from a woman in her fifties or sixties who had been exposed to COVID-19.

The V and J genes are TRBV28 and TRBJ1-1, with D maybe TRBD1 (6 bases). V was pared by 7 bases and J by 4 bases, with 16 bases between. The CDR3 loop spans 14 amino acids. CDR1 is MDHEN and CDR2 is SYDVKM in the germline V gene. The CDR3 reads CASKGGGFGTEAFF. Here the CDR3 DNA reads TGTGCCAGCAAGGGGGGGGGTTTCGGCACTGAAGCTTTCTTT. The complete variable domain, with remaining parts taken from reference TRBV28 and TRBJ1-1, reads DVKVTQSSRYLVKRTGEKVFLECVQDMDHENMFWYRQDPGLGLRLIYFSYDVKMKEKGDIPEGYSVSREKKERFSLILESASTNQTSMYLCASKGGGFGTEAFFGQGTRLTVV.

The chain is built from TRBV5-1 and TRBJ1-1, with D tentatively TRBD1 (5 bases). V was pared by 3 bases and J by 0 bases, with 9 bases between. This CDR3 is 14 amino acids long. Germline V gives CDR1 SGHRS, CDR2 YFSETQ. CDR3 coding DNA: TGCGCCAGCAGCTCAGGGTTAATGAACACTGAAGCTTTCTTT. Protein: CASSSGLMNTEAFF.

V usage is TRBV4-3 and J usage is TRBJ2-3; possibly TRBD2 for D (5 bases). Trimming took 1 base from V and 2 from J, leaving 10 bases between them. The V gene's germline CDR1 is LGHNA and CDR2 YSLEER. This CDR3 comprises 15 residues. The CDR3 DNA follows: TGCGCCAGCAGCCAAGGAGGGTCGGCCACAGATACGCAGTATTTT. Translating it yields CASSQGGSATDTQYF.

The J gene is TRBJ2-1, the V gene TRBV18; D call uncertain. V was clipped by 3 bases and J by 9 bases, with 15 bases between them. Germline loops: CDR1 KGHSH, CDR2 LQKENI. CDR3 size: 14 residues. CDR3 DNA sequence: TGTGCCAGCTCACCTAATCTCCAGGAAAGTGAGCAGTTCTTC. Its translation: CASSPNLQESEQFF.

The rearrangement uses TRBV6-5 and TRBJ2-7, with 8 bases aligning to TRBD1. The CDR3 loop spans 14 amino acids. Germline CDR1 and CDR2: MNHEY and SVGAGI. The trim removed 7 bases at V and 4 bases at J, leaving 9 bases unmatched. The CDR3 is CASILTGTGYEQYF. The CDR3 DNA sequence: TGTGCCAGCATTTTAACCGGGACAGGATACGAGCAGTACTTC.

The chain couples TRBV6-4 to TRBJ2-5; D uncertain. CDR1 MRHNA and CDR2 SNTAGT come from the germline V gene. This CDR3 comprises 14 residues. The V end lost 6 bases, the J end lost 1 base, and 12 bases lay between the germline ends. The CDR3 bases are TGTGCCAGCAGCCCCACCCCCGGCCAAGAGACCCAGTACTTC. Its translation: CASSPTPGQETQYF.

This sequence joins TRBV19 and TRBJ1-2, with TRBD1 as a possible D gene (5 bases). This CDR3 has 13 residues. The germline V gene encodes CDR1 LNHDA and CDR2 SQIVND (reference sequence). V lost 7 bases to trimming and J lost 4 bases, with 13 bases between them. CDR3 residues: CASKNQGTYGYTF. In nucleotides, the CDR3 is TGTGCCAGTAAGAATCAGGGTACCTATGGCTACACCTTC.

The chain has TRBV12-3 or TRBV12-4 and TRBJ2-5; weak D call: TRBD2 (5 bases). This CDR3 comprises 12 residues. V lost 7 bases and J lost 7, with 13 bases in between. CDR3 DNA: TGTGCCAGCACTAGCCCACCCGGGACCCAGTACTTC. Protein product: CASTSPPGTQYF.

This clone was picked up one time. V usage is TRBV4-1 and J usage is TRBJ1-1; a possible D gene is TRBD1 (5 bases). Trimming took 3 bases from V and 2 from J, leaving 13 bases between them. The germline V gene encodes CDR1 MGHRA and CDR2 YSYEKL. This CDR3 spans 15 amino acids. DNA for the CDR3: TGCGCCAGCAGCCACCCAGGGTTGCGAAACACTGAAGCTTTCTTT. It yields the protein CASSHPGLRNTEAFF.